Following are 14 T cell receptor beta chains from one sample sequenced in a study of vaccination effects on CD4 cells after COVID-19. Isolation of CD4+ T cells took place after 10 to 11 days of culture. According to PCR results, the person was infected with SARS-CoV-2 between March and December 2020. Two-dose vaccination with either BNT162b2 or mRNA-1273 was given to the participants. Antigen specificity for these receptors is unknown. TCRdb's table, derived via immunoSEQ multiplex PCR, lists solely in-frame clones and lacks some. Of about 44,000 clones listed, approximately 82% were seen once; the top ten hold 3% to 4%. The starting material was CD4+ T cells from PBMCs cultured without peptide, obtained after COVID-19 vaccination. These receptors all stem from a human donor who had a prior SARS-CoV-2 infection.

The rearrangement joins TRBV18 to TRBJ1-4, with D maybe TRBD1 (5 bases). Per the germline V gene, CDR1 is KGHSH and CDR2 is LQKENI. V was clipped by 3 bases and J by 2 bases, with 7 bases between them. This CDR3 has 14 residues. For the CDR3, the DNA is TGTGCCAGCTCACCGAGACAGACTAATGAAAAACTGTTTTTT. Its translation: CASSPRQTNEKLFF. The full variable domain, completed using reference TRBV18 and TRBJ1-4, is NAGVMQNPRHLVRRRGQEARLRCSPMKGHSHVYWYRQLPEEGLKFMVYLQKENIIDESGMPKERFSAEFPKEGPSILRIQQVVRGDSAAYFCASSPRQTNEKLFFGSGTQLSVL.

The chain couples TRBV6-1 to TRBJ1-1; 8 bases map to TRBD1. CDR3 size: 13 residues. Germline V gives CDR1 MNHNS, CDR2 SASEGT. The trim removed 3 bases at V and 6 bases at J, leaving 3 bases unmatched. The CDR3, as DNA: TGTGCCAGCAGTGACAGACAGGGGTCTGAAGCTTTCTTT. Amino acids: CASSDRQGSEAFF.

The rearrangement uses TRBV7-6 and TRBJ1-1; D gene ambiguous. Germline assignment: CDR1 SGHVS and CDR2 FNYEAQ. Trimming took off 1 base at V and 2 bases at J, with 8 bases between the two ends. The CDR3 spans 14 residues. In DNA, the CDR3 is TGTGCCAGCAGCTTAGTGGTCGGAAACACTGAAGCTTTCTTT. It yields the protein CASSLVVGNTEAFF.

The J gene is TRBJ1-4, the V gene TRBV19; D perhaps matches TRBD1 (5 bases). V lost 4 bases and J lost 0, with 9 bases in between. Germline lookup yields CDR1 LNHDA and CDR2 SQIVND (reference sequence). There are 15 residues in the CDR3. The CDR3 here is CASSTDSSTNEKLFF. CDR3 nucleotide sequence: TGTGCCAGTAGTACAGACAGCTCAACTAATGAAAAACTGTTTTTT.

The chain joins TRBV11-2 to TRBJ2-7; D is ambiguous. V was trimmed by 5 bases and J by 0 bases, leaving 14 bases between them. This CDR3 spans 15 amino acids. Germline CDR1 reads SGHAT; CDR2 reads FQNNGV. Here the CDR3 DNA reads TGTGCCAGCAGCCTATCGGCACGCAGCTCCTACGAGCAGTACTTC. Translating gives CASSLSARSSYEQYF.

The CDR3 sequence is CASSQAAEAFF. Written as DNA, the CDR3 is TGTGCCAGCAGCCAAGCCGCTGAAGCTTTCTTT. The V gene is TRBV3-1 (or the pseudogene TRBV3-2), the J gene TRBJ1-1; D unclear. Looked up from germline, CDR1 is LGHDT and CDR2 is YNNKEL (reference sequence). This CDR3 contains 11 residues. Trimming took off 1 base at V and 6 bases at J, with 3 bases between the two ends.

This chain joins TRBV7-6 and TRBJ2-3, with D perhaps TRBD1 or TRBD2 (5 bases each). The CDR3 loop spans 16 amino acids. The V and J ends lost 5 bases and 4 bases respectively, with 19 bases between them. Germline-derived CDR1 and CDR2 are SGHVS and FNYEAQ. The CDR3 coding sequence is TGTGCCAGCAGCCCCCCTACCGGGGCGCGGGCAGATACGCAGTATTTT. This sequence encodes CASSPPTGARADTQYF.

The chain joins TRBV5-4 to TRBJ1-1; 7 nucleotides line up with TRBD1. The trim removed 3 bases at V and 1 base at J, leaving 3 bases unmatched. This CDR3 is 14 amino acids long. CDR1 and CDR2 (germline): SGHNT, YYREEE (reference sequence). In DNA form, the CDR3 reads TGTGCCAGCAGCTCGGGACAGACGAACACTGAAGCTTTCTTT. This translates into CASSSGQTNTEAFF. Full variable domain (remainder filled in from reference TRBV5-4 and TRBJ1-1): ETGVTQSPTHLIKTRGQQVTLRCSSQSGHNTVSWYQQALGQGPQFIFQYYREEENGRGNFPPRFSGLQFPNYSSELNVNALELDDSALYLCASSSGQTNTEAFFGQGTRLTVV.

This chain joins TRBV29-1 and TRBJ2-5; D possibly corresponds to TRBD1 (6 bases). Trimming pared 6 bases from V and 1 base from J, leaving 15 bases between. The CDR3 runs to 14 residues. CDR1 SQVTM and CDR2 ANQGSEA come from the germline V gene. The DNA of the CDR3 is TGCAGCGTGGCGCCGACAGGATCCCAAGAGACCCAGTACTTC. It specifies CSVAPTGSQETQYF. Filled out from reference TRBV29-1 and TRBJ2-5, the complete variable domain reads SAVISQKPSRDICQRGTSLTIQCQVDSQVTMMFWYRQQPGQSLTLIATANQGSEATYESGFVIDKFPISRPNLTFSTLTVSNMSPEDSSIYLCSVAPTGSQETQYFGPGTRLLVL.

The chain couples TRBV9 to TRBJ1-4; 9 bases align to TRBD1. This CDR3 has 16 amino acids. V lost 0 bases and J lost 8; bases outside the gene matches: 8. Per the germline V gene, CDR1 is SGDLS and CDR2 is YYNGEE. The CDR3 protein is CASSVESGTGSEKLFF. The CDR3 region has the DNA TGTGCCAGCAGCGTAGAGTCAGGGACAGGGAGCGAAAAACTGTTTTTT.

Here the CDR3 DNA reads TGCGCCAGCAGCGGCGCCGGAGGGGGGAATGAGGAGACCCAGTACTTC. Protein sequence: CASSGAGGGNEETQYF. The chain is built from TRBV5-1 and TRBJ2-5; TRBD1 or TRBD2 may be the D gene (6 bases each). This CDR3 has 16 residues. Trimming cost V 4 bases and J 5 bases, with 21 bases left between them. Germline lookup yields CDR1 SGHRS and CDR2 YFSETQ.

The chain joins TRBV28 to TRBJ2-7; 7 nucleotides line up with TRBD1. The CDR3 length is 15 residues. Germline V gene lookup returns CDR1 MDHEN and CDR2 SYDVKM. With V trimmed by 5 bases and J by 3 bases, 10 bases remained unmatched. CDR3 nucleotides: TGTGCCAGCAGTCCCCCGACAGGGATTAACTACGAGCAGTACTTC. Translated: CASSPPTGINYEQYF.

CDR3 loop: CASSHGTSGINEQFF. CDR3 sequence (DNA): TGTGCCAGCAGCCACGGGACTAGCGGGATAAATGAGCAGTTCTTC. V is TRBV7-3 and J is TRBJ2-1; 13 bases align to TRBD2. The ends lost 5 bases at V and 7 bases at J; junction bases unmatched: 5. The germline gives CDR1 SGHTA, CDR2 FQGTGA. The CDR3 runs to 15 residues.

The V call is TRBV20-1, the J call TRBJ2-1; D not resolved. V lost 3 bases to trimming and J lost 0 bases, with 12 bases between them. This CDR3 is 15 amino acids long. The germline V gene has CDR1 DFQATT and CDR2 SNEGSKA (reference sequence). DNA of the CDR3: TGCAGTGCTAGTATTCGGACCCTCTCCTACAATGAGCAGTTCTTC. This translates into CSASIRTLSYNEQFF.